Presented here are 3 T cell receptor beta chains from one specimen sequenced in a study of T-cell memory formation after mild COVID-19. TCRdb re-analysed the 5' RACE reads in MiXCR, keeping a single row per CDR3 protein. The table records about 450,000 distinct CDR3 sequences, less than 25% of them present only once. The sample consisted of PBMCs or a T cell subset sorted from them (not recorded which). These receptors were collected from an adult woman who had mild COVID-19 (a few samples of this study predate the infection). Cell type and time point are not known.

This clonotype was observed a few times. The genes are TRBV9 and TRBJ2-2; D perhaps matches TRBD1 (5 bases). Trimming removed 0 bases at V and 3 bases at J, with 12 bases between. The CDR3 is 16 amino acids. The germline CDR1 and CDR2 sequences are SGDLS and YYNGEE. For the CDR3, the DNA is TGTGCCAGCAGCGTAGAGGGGCAGGGTCACACCGGGGAGCTGTTTTTT. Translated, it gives CASSVEGQGHTGELFF.

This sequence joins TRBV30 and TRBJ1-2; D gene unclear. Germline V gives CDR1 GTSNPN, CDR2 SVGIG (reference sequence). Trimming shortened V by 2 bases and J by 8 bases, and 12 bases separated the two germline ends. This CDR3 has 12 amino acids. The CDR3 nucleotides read TGTGCCTGGAGTCTAATGGTCAGCGGCTACACCTTC. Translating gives CAWSLMVSGYTF.

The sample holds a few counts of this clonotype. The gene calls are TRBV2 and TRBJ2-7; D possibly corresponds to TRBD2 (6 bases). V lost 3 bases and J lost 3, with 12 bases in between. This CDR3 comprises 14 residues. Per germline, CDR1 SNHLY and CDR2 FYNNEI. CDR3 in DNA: TGTGCCAGCAGTGAGGAACTAGCCGGCTACGAGCAGTACTTC. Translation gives CASSEELAGYEQYF.